This T cell receptor (beta chain) was sequenced in a study of long-term antiretroviral therapy in people with HIV (dated 2022 in TCRdb). At the level of the whole study: The earliest samples were collected approximately a decade before the 2015 WHO recommendation for immediate ART, a period when ART was typically delayed until CD4 counts fell. Whether ART initiation and durable HIV suppression were associated with changes in peripheral blood TRB repertoire composition and diversity was tested in a retrospective serial study. Test extractions of a monoclonal T-cell line alongside a few dozen polyclonal samples showed no cross-contamination during QIAcube processing. From 30 to 35 adults with confirmed HIV infection, the cohort provided approximately 190 cryopreserved PBMC samples, gathered serially across a mean of about six years (range 1-12). About 40% of the 30 participants with HIV were female. Paper-wide results and their limitations: Because cell numbers in pre-ART samples were limited, unsorted PBMC were profiled instead of sorted CD4+ and CD8+ T cells. CDR3 length ranges in HIV repertoires were narrower than in controls, and network structure suggested an antigen-experienced repertoire with only a slight naive shift after ART. Inferences about post-ART repertoire changes are limited because no data were available on ART adherence, viral resistance or therapy changes. Since PBMC availability was limited, sequencing covered only the TCR beta chain, with no alpha chain pairing. A significant increase in TRB diversity was found to be associated with ART initiation, although TRB diversity was observed to remain significantly below that of transplant donor controls even after long-term ART. The samples span the years 2004 to 2017, and the ART regimens used at that time may not be as effective as current regimens. Expanded TRB clones identified before ART initiation dominated the repertoire across all time points, though the dominance fluctuated and decreased in many PLHIV after ART.

Inclusion was restricted to participants for whom at least one PBMC sample before ART initiation and at least two post-ART samples were available. Every participant with HIV received treatment in the United States of America. Cryopreserved samples of 1-10 million PBMC were thawed and washed before DNA extraction. At the time of the earliest PBMC sample, participants with HIV were aged between roughly 20 and 54 years. PBMC samples were contributed by each participant from 1-4 timepoints before ART initiation and 2-8 timepoints after ART initiation, with a median of 7 samples. For every participant, serial HIV viral load, CD4+ T-cell count, ART history and demographic data were obtained. Using a Qiagen kit on a QIAcube, genomic DNA was extracted from unsorted PBMC, with samples processed in batches of 12. The CDR3 runs 15 residues from the cysteine to the phenylalanine. The sequence is cut down to CDR3 DNA, 45 bases in frame from base 1. V sheds 2 bases and J sheds 0 bases, leaving 8 bases between their ends. In the germline V gene, CDR1 corresponds to MNHNS and CDR2 to SASEGT.

The immunoSEQ hsTCRB v3.0 assay was used at survey level resolution to sequence the TRB variable region. The targeted TRB sequencing depth was roughly 35,000-50,000 T-cell genomes per sample. Pooled TRB libraries were sequenced on an Illumina MiSeq with a v3 150-cycle kit. The source study handled its data this way. Analysis of repertoires was carried out in R inside a reproducible Nextflow workflow spanning QC, data transformation and analysis. LymphoSeq2, an R package for exploring AIRR-Seq data, was used to implement custom analyses. A handful of samples yielding fewer than 5000 total TRB sequences were excluded, leaving approximately 200 analyzed HIV repertoires. Among the roughly 180 retained HIV repertoires, more than 55 were collected before ART initiation and approximately 130 after ART initiation. Repertoires were downsampled to 5000 TRB nucleotide sequences, and summary statistics were averaged over 100 downsampling iterations. The analysis kept only TRB sequences whose CDR3 regions were at least seven amino acids long. Two measures captured diversity: a Shannon entropy-derived clonality score and the Gini coefficient. In the repertoire networks, any two of the top 5000 CDR3 amino acid sequences were connected whenever the two sequences differed by an edit distance of one. GLIPH2 predicted antigen specificity groups and MHC restriction for TRB CDR3 amino acid sequences. CDR3 amino acid sequences were matched against VDJdb and McPAS-TCR to flag known CMV, EBV, HIV or tissue antigen associations. Pre-ART, post-ART and control groups were compared with Wilcoxon signed-rank tests and Holm-Bonferroni correction. TCRdb stores this immuneACCESS table with in-frame sequences only. Part of the clones is absent; in the studies checked, under half of the shortfall reflects unresolved V genes, and no reason is known for the rest. V and J calls and clone size are as listed in that table; D and trimming were resolved from the DNA. The sample contains 35,000 to 45,000 clones, 75% to 90% of them found a single time. The ten largest clones represent 6.2% of the sample.

Worth noting for this clone: It has no known antigen specificity. No base qualities exist here, and no much larger clone lies one base off it.

The specimen comprised unsorted PBMCs, sampled 1 year after starting antiretroviral therapy. The source of this sequence is a man aged 18 to 35 with HIV. The rearrangement joined TRBV6-1 to TRBJ2-1; the D gene cannot be named for sure. The CDR3 region has the sequence CASSETGSSYNEQFF. The DNA sequence follows: TGTGCCAGCAGTGAAACGGGTAGCTCCTACAATGAGCAGTTCTTC.